This TCR delta chain was captured in a study of gammadelta T cells in human blood. General study points: Microbial exposure reportedly appeared to drive polyclonal expansion of innate gamma-delta T cells right after birth.

TCRdb re-processed the RT-PCR reads using CATT. The table shows a few hundred delta-chain clones, with 15% to 25% occurring only once. CDR1 and CDR2 (germline): GEAIGNYY, EKD. The CDR3 totals 18 residues. The ends lost 3 bases at V and 1 base at J; junction bases unmatched: 2. Turning to this clone: The antigen remains undetermined. With only one base between it and a far larger clone, this is likely a read error. The sample contains more than one DNA sequence encoding this CDR3.

The chain joins TRDV2 to TRDJ3; 13 bases map to TRDD3. This TCR came from a human fetus. Source material: Vgamma9Vdelta2 gamma-delta T cells from fetal blood. CDR3 sequence reads: CACDYWGIRSWDTRQMFF. The CDR3 coding sequence is TGTGCCTGTGACTACTGGGGGATACGATCCTGGGACACCCGACAGATGTTTTTC.